What follows are 17 T cell receptor beta chains derived from one specimen sequenced in a study of radiation and T cells in renal cell carcinoma. Time point denoted: blood 2 weeks post-SBRT. Treatment described: 15 Gy SBRT to primary tumor, nephrectomy 4 weeks later. Clones were sequenced by immunoSEQ multiplex PCR, and TCRdb holds only the in-frame ones, with some missing. Among 95,000 to 150,000 clones listed, 81% were seen once. Sequencing used blood, obtained from a patient whose treatment included radiotherapy and nephrectomy. These receptors all stem from a man aged 45-65 years with renal cell carcinoma.

The chain combines TRBV7-9 with TRBJ2-5; 7 bases agree with TRBD2. The germline V gene encodes CDR1 SEHNR and CDR2 FQNEAQ (reference sequence). The junction had 9 bases not matched to a gene; V was cut back by 5 bases and J by 3 bases. The CDR3 is 15 amino acids. The CDR3 sequence is CASSPWTSLEETQYF. For the CDR3, the DNA is TGTGCCAGCAGCCCATGGACTAGTTTGGAAGAGACCCAGTACTTC.

This chain links TRBV5-8 with TRBJ1-4; no definite D call. This CDR3 has 15 residues. V was cut by 1 base and J by 1 base, with 8 bases left in between. The germline V gene has CDR1 SGHTS and CDR2 YDEGEE. The CDR3 DNA follows: TGTGCCAGCAGCTTGATCGGGGTAACTAATGAAAAACTGTTTTTT. It is translated as CASSLIGVTNEKLFF.

V and J are TRBV7-8 and TRBJ1-1; D is ambiguous. Trimming removed 5 bases at V and 0 bases at J, with 10 bases between. The CDR3 spans 14 residues. The V gene's germline CDR1 is SGHVS and CDR2 FQNEAQ. The CDR3 DNA is TGTGCCAGCAGCCCCTCTAACATGAACACTGAAGCTTTCTTT. It specifies CASSPSNMNTEAFF.

This rearrangement joins TRBV5-4 to TRBJ1-4, with 7 bases matching TRBD1. The CDR3 runs to 14 residues. V lost 3 bases to trimming and J lost 5 bases; unmatched junction nucleotides: 4. In germline, CDR1 is SGHNT, CDR2 YYREEE (reference sequence). CDR3 in amino acids: CASSSTGSNEKLFF. CDR3 DNA sequence: TGTGCCAGCAGCTCGACAGGGTCCAATGAAAAACTGTTTTTT.

The table lists this clone with a few counts. This chain links TRBV5-1 with TRBJ1-1; the D gene is possibly TRBD1 (5 bases). The CDR3 is 15 residues long. In germline, CDR1 is SGHRS, CDR2 YFSETQ. The V end lost 4 bases, the J end lost 0 bases, and 13 bases lay between the germline ends. The CDR3 here is CASSPGTPMNTEAFF. CDR3 nucleotide sequence: TGCGCCAGCAGCCCCGGGACGCCCATGAACACTGAAGCTTTCTTT.

This chain joins TRBV27 and TRBJ2-7, with TRBD1 matching over 8 bases. The germline V gene has CDR1 MNHEY and CDR2 SMNVEV (reference sequence). After removal of 6 bases from V and 3 bases from J, the junction contained 4 bases not matched to a gene. The CDR3 is 13 residues long. CDR3 sequence reads: CASRPGTGYEQYF. For the CDR3, the DNA is TGTGCCAGCAGGCCCGGGACAGGCTACGAGCAGTACTTC.

The chain has TRBV5-1 and TRBJ1-1; tentative D call: TRBD1 (5 bases). Germline CDR1 and CDR2: SGHRS and YFSETQ. The CDR3 is 14 amino acids. V was trimmed by 2 bases and J by 3 bases, leaving 11 bases between them. CDR3 residues: CASSFGGGDTEAFF. DNA for the CDR3: TGCGCCAGCAGCTTTGGCGGGGGGGACACTGAAGCTTTCTTT.

The CDR3 here is CSVNLGGQQGYGYTF. CDR3 nucleotides: TGCAGCGTTAATCTCGGGGGACAGCAAGGGTATGGCTACACCTTC. The chain combines TRBV29-1 with TRBJ1-2; the match to TRBD1 covers 7 bases. Germline CDR1 SQVTM, CDR2 ANQGSEA. This CDR3 contains 15 residues. V lost 5 bases to trimming and J lost 5 bases; unmatched junction nucleotides: 14. Together with reference TRBV29-1 and TRBJ1-2, the CDR3 gives the full variable domain: SAVISQKPSRDICQRGTSLTIQCQVDSQVTMMFWYRQQPGQSLTLIATANQGSEATYESGFVIDKFPISRPNLTFSTLTVSNMSPEDSSIYLCSVNLGGQQGYGYTFGSGTRLTVV.

Only one count was recorded for this clone. The chain couples TRBV7-2 to TRBJ2-6; 7 bases match TRBD1. Germline CDR1 is SGHTA and CDR2 is FQGNSA. The CDR3 runs to 17 residues. Trimming cost V 5 bases and J 0 bases; bases outside gene matches: 7. The CDR3 bases are TGTGCCAGCAGCGTAGGACAGGTGCACTCTGGGGCCAACGTCCTGACTTTC. Residues: CASSVGQVHSGANVLTF.

The chain recombines TRBV9 with TRBJ2-3, with D perhaps matching TRBD2 (5 bases). V lost 4 bases and J lost 8, with 11 bases in between. Germline-derived CDR1 and CDR2 are SGDLS and YYNGEE. CDR3 length: 12 amino acids. This CDR3 reads CASSQPRGTQYF. CDR3 DNA sequence: TGTGCCAGCAGCCAACCCCGGGGTACGCAGTATTTT.

This clone was detected once. Compared with germline, one end of the junction differs, possibly owing to a read error. This chain joins TRBV7-7 and TRBJ2-5; 8 bases line up with TRBD1. Germline assignment: CDR1 SSHAT and CDR2 FNYEAQ (reference sequence). CDR3 length equals 13 residues. The CDR3 DNA follows: TGTGCTAGCAGTACAGGGGGTTTAGAGACCCAGTACTTC. It is translated as CASSTGGLETQYF. Based on the CDR3 plus reference TRBV7-7 and TRBJ2-5, the full variable domain is GAGVSQSPRYKVTKRGQDVTLRCDPISSHATLYWYQQALGQGPEFLTYFNYEAQPDKSGLPSDRFSAERPEGSISTLTIQRTEQRDSAMYRCASSTGGLETQYFGPGTRLLVL.

CDR3 loop: CASREGTDYNEQFF. The CDR3 region has the DNA TGTGCCAGCAGAGAAGGGACAGACTACAATGAGCAGTTCTTC. This chain uses TRBV28 with TRBJ2-1, with 7 bases aligning to TRBD1. With 6 bases clipped from V and 3 bases from J, the junction kept 5 bases outside the gene matches. The CDR3 runs to 14 residues. Germline V gene data show CDR1 as MDHEN and CDR2 as SYDVKM.

V and J are TRBV14 and TRBJ1-6; D uncertain. The CDR3 consists of 13 residues. The germline V and J ends were trimmed by 2 bases and 9 bases, with 8 bases remaining between them. Germline V gene sequence: CDR1 SGHDN, CDR2 FVKESK. This chain's CDR3 is CASSQSWASPLHF. CDR3 coding DNA: TGTGCCAGCAGCCAATCCTGGGCTTCACCCCTCCACTTT.

The chain employs TRBV4-1 and TRBJ2-1; D remains unclear. The CDR3 spans 15 residues. Germline-derived CDR1 and CDR2 are MGHRA and YSYEKL. V lost 1 base and J 4 bases, leaving 11 bases between the germline ends. CDR3 loop: CASSQVETNYNEQFF. DNA for the CDR3: TGCGCCAGCAGCCAAGTGGAGACAAATTACAATGAGCAGTTCTTC.

The gene calls are TRBV10-2 and TRBJ1-5; D not certain. The CDR3 consists of 13 residues. Germline CDR1 reads WSHSY; CDR2 reads SAAADI. Trimming took off 8 bases at V and 1 base at J, with 9 bases between the two ends. The CDR3 bases are TGCGCCAGCGTGGGCCTCAGCAATCAGCCCCAGCATTTT. Amino acids: CASVGLSNQPQHF.

The chain employs TRBV18 and TRBJ1-2, with D unclear. The V end was cut by 4 bases, the J end by 6 bases, with 12 bases between. Per the germline V gene, CDR1 is KGHSH and CDR2 is LQKENI. The CDR3 is 13 amino acids. CDR3 sequence reads: CASSQQDGDGYTF. The CDR3 DNA follows: TGTGCCAGCTCACAGCAAGACGGGGATGGCTACACCTTC.

The genes are TRBV27 and TRBJ2-7, with D maybe TRBD1 (5 bases). The V end was cut by 4 bases, the J end by 7 bases, with 20 bases between. The germline CDR1 and CDR2 sequences are MNHEY and SMNVEV (reference sequence). CDR3 length equals 15 residues. CDR3 protein: CASSSNRQTLGEQYF. CDR3 DNA: TGTGCCAGCAGTTCAAACCGACAGACCCTCGGTGAGCAGTACTTC.